The rows below give T cell receptor beta chains drawn from one sample of a study of PD-L1 blockade in urothelial cancer. Repertoires were generated with immunoSEQ multiplex PCR, while TCRdb's copy carries only in-frame clones and drops some. The sample lists tens of thousands of clones, roughly 80% seen once, with 4% to 5.5% in the top ten. Sequenced material: PBMCs, taken around atezolizumab (anti-PD-L1) treatment. These receptors originate from a man aged 65 to 85 with urothelial cancer. Each CDR3 is given with its conserved first and last residue. D genes are given only for firm matches. Size is stated for part of the rows, as once, few or many counts, or as a class when the clone is expanded.

>TRBJ2-4|TRBV19|-|-
TGTGCCAGTAGTATCGCGAAGGACCGGGGGAACTTAAAAAACATTCAGTACTTC
CASSIAKDRGNLKNIQYF
>TRBJ2-6|TRBV29-1|TRBD1|-
TGCAGCGTTGAAAATTTGACAGGGCCTGGGGCCAACGTCCTGACTTTC
CSVENLTGPGANVLTF
>TRBJ2-7|TRBV6-5|TRBD2|-
TGTGCCAGCAGACTAGGACTAGCGGGGAACTACGAGCAGTACTTC
CASRLGLAGNYEQYF
>TRBJ2-3|TRBV9|TRBD2|once
TGTGCCAGCAGCGGACTAGCGGGAGATACGCAGTATTTT
CASSGLAGDTQYF
>TRBJ2-1|TRBV14|-|-
TGTGCCAGCAGCCAAGTTAACACCAACAATGAGCAGTTCTTC
CASSQVNTNNEQFF
>TRBJ2-2|TRBV29-1|TRBD2|-
TGCAGCGTTGACGGGTGGGGGAGGGCGTTTACCGGGGAGCTGTTTTTT
CSVDGWGRAFTGELFF
>TRBJ2-5|TRBV10-3|-|few
TGTGCCATCAGTGGCACAGGGGGGGCCGGGGAGACCCAGTACTTC
CAISGTGGAGETQYF
>TRBJ2-7|TRBV27|TRBD1|-
TGTGCCAGCAGTCGAAACCTCGGGACAGGTCCTAGGCAGTACTTC
CASSRNLGTGPRQYF
>TRBJ2-6|TRBV5-1|TRBD1|-
TGCGCCAGCAGCACCGGGACAGGGTTCTCTGGGGCCAACGTCCTGACTTTC
CASSTGTGFSGANVLTF
>TRBJ2-5|TRBV2|TRBD1|-
TGTGCCAGCAGTGGTACAGGGGGCGCCGGCCAAGAGACCCAGTACTTC
CASSGTGGAGQETQYF
>TRBJ2-5|TRBV4-2|TRBD1|-
TGTGCCAGCAGCCTAACCGACAGGGAAGAGACCCAGTACTTC
CASSLTDREETQYF
>TRBJ2-3|TRBV29-1|TRBD2|-
TGCAGCGTCAGACTAGCGGGGAGGTTGGAAAATACGCAGTATTTT
CSVRLAGRLENTQYF
>TRBJ1-5|TRBV5-5|TRBD1|many
TGTGCCAGCAGCTTGCGGACAGGCGGCAATCAGCCCCAGCATTTT
CASSLRTGGNQPQHF
>TRBJ1-2|TRBV28|-|-
TGTGCCAGCACCGGGGGGCCAGACTATGGCTACACCTTC
CASTGGPDYGYTF
>TRBJ2-7|TRBV5-6|-|-
TGTGCCAGCAGCTTAGGCAGGAACATCCGCTACGAGCAGTACTTC
CASSLGRNIRYEQYF
>TRBJ2-1|TRBV11-2|TRBD2|-
TGTGCCAGCAGCTCGAACCGTCTAGCGGGTTCCTACAATGAGCAGTTCTTC
CASSSNRLAGSYNEQFF
>TRBJ2-7|TRBV10-3|TRBD1|once
TGTGCCATCAGTGCAGACAGGGAGATCTACGAGCAGTACTTC
CAISADREIYEQYF
>TRBJ2-1|TRBV7-9|-|-
TGTGCCAGCAGCTTAGCGGCTGGGAGCTCCTACAATGAGCAGTTCTTC
CASSLAAGSSYNEQFF
>TRBJ2-3|TRBV28|-|-
TGTGCCAGCAGTTTTGGAGGAGACAACACAGATACGCAGTATTTT
CASSFGGDNTDTQYF
>TRBJ2-5|TRBV28|TRBD1|-
TGTGCCAGCAGACCGGGACAGATACAAGAGACCCAGTACTTC
CASRPGQIQETQYF
>TRBJ2-7|TRBV27|-|-
TGTGCCAGCAGTCCAGCGACAGCTCCTATCGAGCAGTACTTC
CASSPATAPIEQYF
>TRBJ2-1|TRBV4-1|TRBD2|few
TGCGCCAGCAGCCAACGGCAGACTAGCGGGAGGTCGAATGAGCAGTTCTTC
CASSQRQTSGRSNEQFF
>TRBJ1-2|TRBV19|-|-
TGTGCCAGTAGAGGACAGACTAACTATGGCTACACCTTC
CASRGQTNYGYTF
>TRBJ1-4|TRBV19|-|few
TGTGCCAGTAGTACACAGGGTGAAAAACTGTTTTTT
CASSTQGEKLFF
>TRBJ2-1|TRBV27|TRBD2|-
TGTGCCAGCAGTTTAGCGGGAGAGGGGAATGAGCAGTTCTTC
CASSLAGEGNEQFF
>TRBJ1-1|TRBV11-3|-|-
TGTGCCAGCAGCTTGGCGGGCGGACTGGAAGCTTTCTTT
CASSLAGGLEAFF
>TRBJ2-1|TRBV5-1|TRBD1|-
TGCGCCAGCAGCATAAGACAGGGTAACGGTGAGCAGTTCTTC
CASSIRQGNGEQFF
>TRBJ2-1|TRBV9|TRBD2|once
TGTGCCAGCTCGGAGGCGGGAGGTTTGTCCTACAATGAGCAGTTCTTC
CASSEAGGLSYNEQFF
>TRBJ1-1|TRBV5-4|TRBD1|-
TGTGCCAGCAGCTTGGAGGGACAGCTTCTAAGGGGAGCTTTCTTT
CASSLEGQLLRGAFF
>TRBJ1-1|TRBV19|TRBD1|-
TGTGCCAGTAGTATCGACAGGGGGCAGGTCGGATGGACTGAAGCTTTCTTT
CASSIDRGQVGWTEAFF